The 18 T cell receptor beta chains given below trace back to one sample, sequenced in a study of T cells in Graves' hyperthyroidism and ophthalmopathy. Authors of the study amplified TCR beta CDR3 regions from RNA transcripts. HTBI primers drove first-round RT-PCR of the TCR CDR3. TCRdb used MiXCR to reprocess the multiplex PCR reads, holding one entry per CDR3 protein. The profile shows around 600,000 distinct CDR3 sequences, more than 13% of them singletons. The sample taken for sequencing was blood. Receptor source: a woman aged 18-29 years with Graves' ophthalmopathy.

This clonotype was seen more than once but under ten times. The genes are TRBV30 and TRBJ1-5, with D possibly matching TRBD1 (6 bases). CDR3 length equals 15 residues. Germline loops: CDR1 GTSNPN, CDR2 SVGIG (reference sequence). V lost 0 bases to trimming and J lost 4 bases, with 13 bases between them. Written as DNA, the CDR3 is TGTGCCTGGAGTGTCGGACAGACGAATAATCAGCCCCAGCATTTT. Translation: CAWSVGQTNNQPQHF.

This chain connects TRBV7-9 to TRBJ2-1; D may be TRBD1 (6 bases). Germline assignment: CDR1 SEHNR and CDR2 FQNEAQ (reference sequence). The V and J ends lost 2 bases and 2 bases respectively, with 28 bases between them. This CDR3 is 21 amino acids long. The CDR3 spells CASSLPVEVKDQGRAYNEQFF. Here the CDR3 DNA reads TGTGCCAGCAGCTTACCGGTTGAAGTAAAGGATCAGGGGCGAGCCTACAATGAGCAGTTCTTC. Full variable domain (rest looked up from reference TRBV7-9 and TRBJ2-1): DTGVSQNPRHKITKRGQNVTFRCDPISEHNRLYWYRQTLGQGPEFLTYFQNEAQLEKSRLLSDRFSAERPKGSFSTLEIQRTEQGDSAMYLCASSLPVEVKDQGRAYNEQFFGPGTRLTVL.

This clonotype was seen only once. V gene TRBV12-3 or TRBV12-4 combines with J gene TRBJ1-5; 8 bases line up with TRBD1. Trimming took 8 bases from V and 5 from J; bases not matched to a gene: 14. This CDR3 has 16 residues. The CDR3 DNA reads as TGTGCCAGCGGCTTGGAACCAGGGGGCGGTTATCAGCCCCAGCATTTT. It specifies CASGLEPGGGYQPQHF.

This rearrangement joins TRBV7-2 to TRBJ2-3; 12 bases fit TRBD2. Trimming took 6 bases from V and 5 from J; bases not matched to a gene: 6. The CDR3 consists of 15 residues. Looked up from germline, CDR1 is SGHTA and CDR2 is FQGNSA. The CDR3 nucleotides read TGTGCCAGCAGGGTGACTAGCGGGAGTATAGATACGCAGTATTTT. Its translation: CASRVTSGSIDTQYF.

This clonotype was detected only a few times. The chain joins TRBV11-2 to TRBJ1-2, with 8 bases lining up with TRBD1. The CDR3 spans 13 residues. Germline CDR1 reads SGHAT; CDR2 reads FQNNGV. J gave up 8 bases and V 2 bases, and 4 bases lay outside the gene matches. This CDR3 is CASSLQGARGYTF. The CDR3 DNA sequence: TGTGCCAGCAGCTTACAGGGGGCGAGGGGCTACACCTTC.

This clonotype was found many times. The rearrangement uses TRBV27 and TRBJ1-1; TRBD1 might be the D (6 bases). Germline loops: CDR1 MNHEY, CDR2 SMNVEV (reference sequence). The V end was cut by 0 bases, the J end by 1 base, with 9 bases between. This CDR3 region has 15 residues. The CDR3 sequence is CASSLSARGNTEAFF. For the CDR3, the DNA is TGTGCCAGCAGTTTATCGGCCAGGGGGAACACTGAAGCTTTCTTT.

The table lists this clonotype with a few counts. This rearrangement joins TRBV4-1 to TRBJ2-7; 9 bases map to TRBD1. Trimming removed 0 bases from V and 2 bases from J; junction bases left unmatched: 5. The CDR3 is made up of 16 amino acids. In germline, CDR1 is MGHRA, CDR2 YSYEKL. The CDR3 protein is CASSQERTGATYEQYF. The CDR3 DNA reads TGCGCCAGCAGCCAAGAGCGGACAGGGGCGACCTACGAGCAGTACTTC.

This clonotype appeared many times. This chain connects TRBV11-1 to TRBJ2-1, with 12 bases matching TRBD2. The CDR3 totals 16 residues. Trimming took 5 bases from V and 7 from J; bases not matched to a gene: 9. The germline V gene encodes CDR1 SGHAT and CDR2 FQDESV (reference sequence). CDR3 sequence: CASSPDPSGRGNEQFF. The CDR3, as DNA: TGTGCCAGCAGCCCCGACCCTAGCGGGAGGGGGAATGAGCAGTTCTTC.

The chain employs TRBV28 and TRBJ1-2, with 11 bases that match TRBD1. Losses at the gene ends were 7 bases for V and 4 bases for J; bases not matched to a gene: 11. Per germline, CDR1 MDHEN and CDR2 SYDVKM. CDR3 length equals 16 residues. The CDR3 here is CASTLPRTGGFYGYTF. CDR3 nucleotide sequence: TGTGCCAGCACCCTACCGAGGACAGGGGGCTTCTATGGCTACACCTTC.

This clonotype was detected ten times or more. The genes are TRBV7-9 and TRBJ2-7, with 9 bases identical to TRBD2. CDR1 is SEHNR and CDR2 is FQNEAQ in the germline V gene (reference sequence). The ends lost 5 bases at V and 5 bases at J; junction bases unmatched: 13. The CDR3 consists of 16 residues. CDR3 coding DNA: TGTGCCAGCAGCAAGGGACTAGCCCGACTTGTCGACGAGCAGTACTTC. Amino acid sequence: CASSKGLARLVDEQYF.

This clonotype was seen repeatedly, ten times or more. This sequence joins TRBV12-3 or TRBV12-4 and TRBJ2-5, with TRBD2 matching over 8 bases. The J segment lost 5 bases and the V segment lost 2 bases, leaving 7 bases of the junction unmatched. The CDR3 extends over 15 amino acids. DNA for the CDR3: TGTGCCAGCAGTTTACGCGCGGGAGGTGAGGAGACCCAGTACTTC. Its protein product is CASSLRAGGEETQYF.

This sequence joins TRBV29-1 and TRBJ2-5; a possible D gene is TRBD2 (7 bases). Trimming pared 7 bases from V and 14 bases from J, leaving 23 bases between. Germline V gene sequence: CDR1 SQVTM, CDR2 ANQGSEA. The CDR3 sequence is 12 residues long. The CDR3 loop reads CSAGGINRDSYF. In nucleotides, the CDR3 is TGCAGCGCCGGGGGGATCAACAGGGATTCTTACTTC.

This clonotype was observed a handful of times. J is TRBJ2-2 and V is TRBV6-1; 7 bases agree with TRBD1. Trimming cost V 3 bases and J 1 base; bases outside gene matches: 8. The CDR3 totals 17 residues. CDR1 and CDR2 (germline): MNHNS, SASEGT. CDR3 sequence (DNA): TGTGCCAGCAGTGAGTATCTAGGACAGGTGAACACCGGGGAGCTGTTTTTT. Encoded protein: CASSEYLGQVNTGELFF.

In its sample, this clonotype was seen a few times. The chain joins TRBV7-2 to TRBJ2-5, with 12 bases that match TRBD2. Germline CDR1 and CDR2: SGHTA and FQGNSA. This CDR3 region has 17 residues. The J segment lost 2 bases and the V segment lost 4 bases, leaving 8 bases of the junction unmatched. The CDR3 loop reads CASSSKGLAGFQETQYF. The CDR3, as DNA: TGTGCCAGCAGCTCAAAGGGACTAGCGGGCTTTCAAGAGACCCAGTACTTC.

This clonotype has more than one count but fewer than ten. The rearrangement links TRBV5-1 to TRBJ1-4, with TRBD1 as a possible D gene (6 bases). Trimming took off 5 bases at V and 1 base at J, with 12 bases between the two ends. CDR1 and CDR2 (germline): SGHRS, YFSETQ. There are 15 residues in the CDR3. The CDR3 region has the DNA TGCGCCAGCAGAGCAGGGGAGAGAACTAATGAAAAACTGTTTTTT. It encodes CASRAGERTNEKLFF.

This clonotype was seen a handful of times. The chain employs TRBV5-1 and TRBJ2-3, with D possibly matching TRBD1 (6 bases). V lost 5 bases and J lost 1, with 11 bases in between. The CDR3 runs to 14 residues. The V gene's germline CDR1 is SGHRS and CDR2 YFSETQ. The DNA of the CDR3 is TGCGCCAGCAGGAGGGGGACCGGCACAGATACGCAGTATTTT. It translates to CASRRGTGTDTQYF.

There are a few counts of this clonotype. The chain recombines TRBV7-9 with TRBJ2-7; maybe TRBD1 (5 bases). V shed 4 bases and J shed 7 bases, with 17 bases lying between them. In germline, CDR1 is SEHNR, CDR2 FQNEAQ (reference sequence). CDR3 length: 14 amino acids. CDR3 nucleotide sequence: TGTGCCAGCAGCTCTCGACAAGGGGCCGGAGAGCAGTACTTC. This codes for CASSSRQGAGEQYF.

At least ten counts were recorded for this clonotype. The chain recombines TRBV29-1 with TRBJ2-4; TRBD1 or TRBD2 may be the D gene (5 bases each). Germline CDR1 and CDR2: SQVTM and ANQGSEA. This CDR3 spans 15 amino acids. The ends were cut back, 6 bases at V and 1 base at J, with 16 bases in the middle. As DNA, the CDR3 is TGCAGCGTAGGGGACGCCCCACGGGCCAAAAACATTCAGTACTTC. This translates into CSVGDAPRAKNIQYF. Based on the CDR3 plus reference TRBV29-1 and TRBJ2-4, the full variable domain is SAVISQKPSRDICQRGTSLTIQCQVDSQVTMMFWYRQQPGQSLTLIATANQGSEATYESGFVIDKFPISRPNLTFSTLTVSNMSPEDSSIYLCSVGDAPRAKNIQYFGAGTRLSVL.